The rows below give T cell receptor beta chains drawn from one sample of a study of vaccination and CD4 T cells after COVID-19. TCRdb reanalysed the PCR reads using MiXCR and keeps one entry per CDR3 protein. Of some 3,000 distinct CDR3 sequences listed, approximately 30% are singletons. Which antigens these TCRs recognize remains unknown. The sample was CD4+ T cells from blood, cultured in vitro. The receptor source for this set is a human donor in good health. Each CDR3 is given with its conserved first and last residue. Each record gives: V gene, D gene, J gene, clone size, CDR3 DNA, CDR3 protein. A D gene is named only where the DNA matches it firmly. Expanded clones get a size class; other rows say once, few or many, or leave the size out.

>TRBV18|TRBD1|TRBJ1-5|-
TGTGCCAGCTCACTACAGGGGGCTAGCAATCAGCCCCAGCATTTT
CASSLQGASNQPQHF
>TRBV6-2/TRBV6-3|TRBD1|TRBJ2-7|-
TGTGCCAGCTGCGGCTACAGGGGGAGCTACGAGCAGTACTTC
CASCGYRGSYEQYF
>TRBV18|-|TRBJ2-7|few
TGTGCCAGCTCACCACAGGGACCCTACGAGCAGTACTTC
CASSPQGPYEQYF
>TRBV7-2|-|TRBJ2-1|-
TGTGCCAGCAGGTGGGGGGTGGGGATCAATGAGCAGTTCTTC
CASRWGVGINEQFF
>TRBV5-1|-|TRBJ1-5|-
TGCGCCAGCAGCCCGCAGGGTTCGGGTCAGCCCCAGCATTTT
CASSPQGSGQPQHF
>TRBV7-3|TRBD1|TRBJ1-3|-
TGTGCCAGCAGCACAGGGGCTGGAAACACCATATATTTT
CASSTGAGNTIYF
>TRBV11-2|TRBD2|TRBJ2-7|-
TGTGCCAGCAGCATAGGACTAGCGGGGGGGGCGAGCTCCTACGAGCAGTACTTC
CASSIGLAGGASSYEQYF
>TRBV7-8|-|TRBJ2-5|-
TGTGCCAGCAGCTTAACACCCCCTGTCCAGACCCAGTACTTC
CASSLTPPVQTQYF
>TRBV11-3|TRBD1|TRBJ2-2|-
TGTGCCAGCAGCTCCGGGACAGGGGAGACCGGGGAGCTGTTTTTT
CASSSGTGETGELFF
>TRBV27|-|TRBJ2-5|few
TGTGCCAGCAGTTTGTCCGGAGAGACCCAGTACTTC
CASSLSGETQYF
>TRBV5-4|-|TRBJ1-5|-
TGTGCCAGCAGCTTTGGGTTGGATCAGCCCCAGCATTTT
CASSFGLDQPQHF
>TRBV5-1|-|TRBJ2-5|-
TGCGCCAGCAGGAGGCCCCAAGAGACCCAGTACTTC
CASRRPQETQYF
>TRBV7-9|TRBD1|TRBJ1-6|few
TGTGCCAGCAGTCTCACAGGGGATTCACCCCTCCACTTT
CASSLTGDSPLHF
>TRBV28|TRBD1|TRBJ1-1|-
TGTGCCAGCCTCAGGGGGGGCTCTACTGAAGCTTTCTTT
CASLRGGSTEAFF
>TRBV6-8|-|TRBJ1-1|few
TGTGCCAGCAGTTACCGGGGTTTTGGGAACACTGAAGCTTTCTTT
CASSYRGFGNTEAFF
>TRBV10-1|-|TRBJ2-3|-
TGCGCCAGCAGTCGGGACCTCCGCACAGATACGCAGTATTTT
CASSRDLRTDTQYF
>TRBV7-9|TRBD1|TRBJ2-3|-
TGTGCCAGCAGCGCGACCTGGACAGGCAGCACAGATACGCAGTATTTT
CASSATWTGSTDTQYF
>TRBV6-5|-|TRBJ2-3|large
TGTGCCAGCAGTTACTCGGGCAGACGGAGCACAGATACGCAGTATTTT
CASSYSGRRSTDTQYF
>TRBV12-3/TRBV12-4|-|TRBJ1-6|-
TGTGCCAGCAGTCCCGGGCTATATAATTCACCCCTCCACTTT
CASSPGLYNSPLHF
>TRBV11-2|TRBD2|TRBJ2-3|-
TGTGCCAGCAGCTTAGTGCTTGCGGGGGCAGATACGCAGTATTTT
CASSLVLAGADTQYF
>TRBV27|-|TRBJ1-1|few
TGTGCCAGCAGTCCACTTGGGACGGGACCCACTGAAGCTTTCTTT
CASSPLGTGPTEAFF
>TRBV20-1|-|TRBJ1-1|few
TGCAGTGCTTACAGGGACACGAACACTGAAGCTTTCTTT
CSAYRDTNTEAFF
>TRBV4-1|TRBD2|TRBJ2-1|hyperexpanded
TGCGCCAGCAGAATGGGACTAGCGGGCAACAATGAGCAGTTCTTC
CASRMGLAGNNEQFF
>TRBV2|-|TRBJ1-5|-
TGTGCCACCTCATCGAGGGGCCGGGACCAGCCCCAGCATTTT
CATSSRGRDQPQHF
>TRBV7-9|-|TRBJ1-1|-
TGTGCCAGCAGCCGAGGGGCGGCGAACACTGAAGCTTTCTTT
CASSRGAANTEAFF
>TRBV10-3|-|TRBJ2-4|-
TGTGCCATCAGTGTGCAGGGGGGAGAAAACATTCAGTACTTC
CAISVQGGENIQYF
>TRBV20-1|-|TRBJ1-1|few
TGCAGTGCCCCCCTTATGAACACTGAAGCTTTCTTT
CSAPLMNTEAFF
>TRBV5-1|-|TRBJ1-1|-
TGCGCCAGCAGCGCCACTTTGAACACTGAAGCTTTCTTT
CASSATLNTEAFF
>TRBV10-3|-|TRBJ1-5|few
TGTGCCATCAGTGAGTCGGGTGGGGTCAATCAGCCCCAGCATTTT
CAISESGGVNQPQHF
>TRBV27|-|TRBJ2-3|few
TGTGCCAGCAGTTTACAGGCAGGGTACACAGATACGCAGTATTTT
CASSLQAGYTDTQYF
>TRBV19|TRBD1|TRBJ2-7|few
TGTGCCAGTAGTAGGGAACATGGGACAGGGACCTACGAGCAGTACTTC
CASSREHGTGTYEQYF
>TRBV15|-|TRBJ2-7|-
TGTGCCACCAGCGTAGGGACCTCGCACTACTACGAGCAGTACTTC
CATSVGTSHYYEQYF
>TRBV19|-|TRBJ2-5|-
TGTGCCAGTAGTGATGCCGGACCCCCGGGGGAGACCCAGTACTTC
CASSDAGPPGETQYF
>TRBV10-3|TRBD1|TRBJ2-7|-
TGTGCCATCACCCCAGGGGGCTCCCTGGGCGAGCAGTACTTC
CAITPGGSLGEQYF
>TRBV10-3|-|TRBJ1-5|-
TGTGCCAGCAGTGAACAGCCCGGGGGAGCCGCATTTCGTTATAGCAATCAGCCCCAGCATTTT
CASSEQPGGAAFRYSNQPQHF
>TRBV20-1|-|TRBJ1-5|medium-sized
TGCAGTGCTAGTCCCGGGGGGGATCAGCCCCAGCATTTT
CSASPGGDQPQHF
>TRBV24-1|-|TRBJ2-5|-
TGTGCCACCAGTGACACACGACAGGGAGGAGAGACCCAGTACTTC
CATSDTRQGGETQYF
>TRBV2|-|TRBJ2-4|-
TGTGCCAGCGGTCACGGGACGCTAGCCAAAAACATTCAGTACTTC
CASGHGTLAKNIQYF
>TRBV9|TRBD2|TRBJ2-2|-
TGTGCCAGCAGCGTAGTGGCGGGAGGGCCCACCGGGGAGCTGTTTTTT
CASSVVAGGPTGELFF
>TRBV7-8|-|TRBJ2-5|-
TGTGCCAGCAGCTTACGGGCGCAGGAGACCCAGTACTTC
CASSLRAQETQYF
>TRBV28|TRBD1|TRBJ1-5|-
TGTGCCAGCAGTCTCCTAAGACAGGGGAGCAATCAGCCCCAGCATTTT
CASSLLRQGSNQPQHF
>TRBV20-1|TRBD1|TRBJ2-3|-
TGCAGTGCTAGACAAACCGGGACAGCTAGCACAGATACGCAGTATTTT
CSARQTGTASTDTQYF